This T cell receptor (beta chain) is from a study of PD-1 blockade in classical Hodgkin lymphoma. On the study more broadly: Patients received nivolumab 3 mg/kg intravenously every 2 weeks. Study-level findings and limits: Repertoire differences lack defined causes, possibly disease activity or prior therapy. Researchers reported that CD4+ TCR diversity, though not CD8+, rose significantly by C4D1.

For this clone: Its specificity is not known.

In every patient, relapse followed autologous stem cell transplantation, while exposure to brentuximab vedotin differed. The CDR3 is made up of 15 amino acids. Germline V gives CDR1 SGHRS, CDR2 YFSETQ. Trimming took off 0 bases at V and 8 bases at J, with 17 bases between the two ends. Here immunoSEQ multiplex PCR was the method, and the copy in TCRdb shows in-frame clones only, minus some. The table shows about 37,000 clones, with 76% occurring only once. The sample in question was peripheral blood mononuclear cells (PBMCs), obtained before the second cycle of nivolumab. V is TRBV5-1 and J is TRBJ1-2, with D perhaps matching TRBD1 (6 bases). The origin of this receptor is a human donor with classical Hodgkin lymphoma. CDR3 bases: TGCGCCAGCAGCTTGGATTCCGGACAGTTGGACGGCTACACCTTC. Encoded protein: CASSLDSGQLDGYTF.